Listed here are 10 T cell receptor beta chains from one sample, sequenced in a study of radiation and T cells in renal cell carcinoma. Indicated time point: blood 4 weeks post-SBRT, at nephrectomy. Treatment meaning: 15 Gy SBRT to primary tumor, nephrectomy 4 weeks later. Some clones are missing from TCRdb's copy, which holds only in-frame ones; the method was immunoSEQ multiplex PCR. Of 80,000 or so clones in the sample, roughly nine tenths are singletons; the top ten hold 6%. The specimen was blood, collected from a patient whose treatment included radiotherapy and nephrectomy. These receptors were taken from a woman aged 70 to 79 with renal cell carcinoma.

The CDR3 region is CASSTSGTGEKLFF. As DNA, the CDR3 is TGCGCCAGCAGCACCTCCGGGACAGGGGAAAAACTGTTTTTT. The chain is built from TRBV5-1 and TRBJ1-4, with 9 bases lining up with TRBD1. Per the germline V gene, CDR1 is SGHRS and CDR2 is YFSETQ. The CDR3 is 14 residues long. V trimming: 4 bases; J trimming: 8 bases; junction bases outside the gene matches: 6.

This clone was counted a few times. The CDR3 sequence: CASTEGRGPQHF. In nucleotides, the CDR3 is TGTGCCAGTACGGAGGGTCGGGGGCCCCAGCATTTT. The V gene is TRBV19, the J gene TRBJ1-5; D ambiguous. CDR1 is LNHDA, CDR2 SQIVND, per germline (reference sequence). CDR3 length: 12 amino acids. Trimming removed 7 bases from V and 9 bases from J, with 13 bases in between.

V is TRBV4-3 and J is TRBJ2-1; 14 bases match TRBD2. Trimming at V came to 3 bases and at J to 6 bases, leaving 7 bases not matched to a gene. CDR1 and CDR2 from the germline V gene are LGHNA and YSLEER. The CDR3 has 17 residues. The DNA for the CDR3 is TGCGCCAGCAGCCAGAGACTAGCGGGGGGGCCGGGCAATGAGCAGTTCTTC. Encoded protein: CASSQRLAGGPGNEQFF.

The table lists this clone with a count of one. CDR3 bases: TGTGCCAGCAGCCCCCCCTTTTCGACAGGGAAAGATCAGCCCCAGCATTTT. It translates to CASSPPFSTGKDQPQHF. V and J are TRBV4-2 and TRBJ1-5; 7 bases are shared with TRBD1. Germline values: CDR1 LGHNA, CDR2 YNFKEQ. The CDR3 is 17 amino acids. V dropped 4 bases and J dropped 5; count of bases not matched to a gene: 14.

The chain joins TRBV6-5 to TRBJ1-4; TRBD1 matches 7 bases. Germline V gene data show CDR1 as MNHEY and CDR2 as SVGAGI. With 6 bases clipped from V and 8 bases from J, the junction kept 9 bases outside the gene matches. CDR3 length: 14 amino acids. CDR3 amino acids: CASSQDLGGEKLFF. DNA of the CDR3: TGTGCCAGCAGCCAAGACCTAGGGGGCGAAAAACTGTTTTTT.

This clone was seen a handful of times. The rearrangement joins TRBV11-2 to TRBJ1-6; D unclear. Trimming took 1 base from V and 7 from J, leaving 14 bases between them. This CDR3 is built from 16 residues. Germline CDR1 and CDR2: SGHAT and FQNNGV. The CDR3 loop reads CASSLGVLRTNSPLHF. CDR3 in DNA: TGTGCCAGCAGCTTAGGGGTTCTACGGACGAATTCACCCCTCCACTTT.

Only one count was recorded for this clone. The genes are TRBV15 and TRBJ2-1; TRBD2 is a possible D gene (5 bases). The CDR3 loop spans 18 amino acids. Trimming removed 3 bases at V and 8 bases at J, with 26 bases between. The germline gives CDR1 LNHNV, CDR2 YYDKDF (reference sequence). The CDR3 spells CATSSFMGNSRKRDEQFF. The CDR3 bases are TGTGCCACCAGCAGCTTCATGGGAAACTCACGGAAGAGGGATGAGCAGTTCTTC.

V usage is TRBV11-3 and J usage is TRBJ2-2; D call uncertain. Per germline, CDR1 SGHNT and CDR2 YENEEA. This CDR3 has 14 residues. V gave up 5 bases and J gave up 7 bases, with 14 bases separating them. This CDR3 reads CASSPLGSGGELFF. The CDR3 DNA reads TGTGCCAGCAGCCCCCTCGGGTCAGGCGGGGAGCTGTTTTTT. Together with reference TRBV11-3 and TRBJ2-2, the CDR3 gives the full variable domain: EAGVVQSPRYKIIEKKQPVAFWCNPISGHNTLYWYLQNLGQGPELLIRYENEEAVDDSQLPKDRFSAERLKGVDSTLKIQPAELGDSAVYLCASSPLGSGGELFFGEGSRLTVL.

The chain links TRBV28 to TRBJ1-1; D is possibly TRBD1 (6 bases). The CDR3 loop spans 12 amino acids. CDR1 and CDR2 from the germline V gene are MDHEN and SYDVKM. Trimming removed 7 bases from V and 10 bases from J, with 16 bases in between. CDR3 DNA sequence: TGTGCCAGCATCCCCCTTCGAGGGGGAGCTTTCTTT. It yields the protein CASIPLRGGAFF.

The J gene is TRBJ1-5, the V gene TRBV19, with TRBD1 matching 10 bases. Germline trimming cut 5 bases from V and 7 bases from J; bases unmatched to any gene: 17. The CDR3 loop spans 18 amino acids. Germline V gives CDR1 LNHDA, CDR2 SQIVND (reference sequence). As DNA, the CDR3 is TGTGCCAGTAGTCCCCTTAGAGACAGGGGGCGAGGTCGGCAGCCCCAGCATTTT. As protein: CASSPLRDRGRGRQPQHF.